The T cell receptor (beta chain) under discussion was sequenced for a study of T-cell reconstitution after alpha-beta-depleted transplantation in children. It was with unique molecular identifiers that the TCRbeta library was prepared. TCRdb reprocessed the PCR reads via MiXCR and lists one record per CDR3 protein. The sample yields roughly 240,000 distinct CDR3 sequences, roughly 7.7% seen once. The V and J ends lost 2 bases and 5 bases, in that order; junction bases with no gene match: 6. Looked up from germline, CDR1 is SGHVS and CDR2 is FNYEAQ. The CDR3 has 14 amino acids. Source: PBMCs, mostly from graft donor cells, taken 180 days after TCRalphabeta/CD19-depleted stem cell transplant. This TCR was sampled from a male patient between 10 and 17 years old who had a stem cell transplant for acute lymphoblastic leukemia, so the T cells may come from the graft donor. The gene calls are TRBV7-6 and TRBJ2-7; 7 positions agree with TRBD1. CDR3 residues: CASSLSGRGNEQYF. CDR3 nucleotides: TGTGCCAGCAGCTTATCGGGCAGGGGGAACGAGCAGTACTTC.